The 22 T cell receptor beta chains below come from one sample, sequenced in a study of T cell responses to AZD1222 COVID-19 vaccine. Here immunoSEQ multiplex PCR was the method, and the copy in TCRdb shows in-frame clones only, minus some. The table lists around 120,000 clones, roughly 91% of them singletons. Specimen: peripheral blood, collected on day 0 of MenACWY control vaccination. These TCRs come from an adult in good health.

The rearrangement links TRBV10-3 to TRBJ2-3; TRBD2 agrees at 8 bases. Germline CDR1 is ENHRY and CDR2 is SYGVKD. The CDR3 length is 16 residues. Unmatched junction bases numbered 5, after V lost 2 bases and J lost 1 base. DNA of the CDR3: TGTGCCATCAGTGAGGGGATCGGGAGGGGCACAGATACGCAGTATTTT. This gives the protein CAISEGIGRGTDTQYF.

The V and J genes are TRBV6-4 and TRBJ2-1, with a possible D match to TRBD2 (6 bases). Trimming took 2 bases from V and 9 from J, leaving 14 bases between them. CDR3 length: 14 amino acids. Germline CDR1 and CDR2: MRHNA and SNTAGT. Here the CDR3 DNA reads TGTGCCAGCAGTGACGCAGGTCAGGGAGGTGAGCAGTTCTTC. Translated: CASSDAGQGGEQFF.

This clone was seen only a few times. The chain recombines TRBV19 with TRBJ1-5; D call uncertain. Germline assignment: CDR1 LNHDA and CDR2 SQIVND (reference sequence). The CDR3 has 14 amino acids. The germline V and J ends were trimmed by 3 bases and 4 bases, with 10 bases remaining between them. The CDR3, as DNA: TGTGCCAGTAGTATCAACCCTCCAAATCAGCCCCAGCATTTT. It encodes CASSINPPNQPQHF.

The gene calls are TRBV27 and TRBJ1-6; TRBD1 matches 7 bases. CDR1 is MNHEY, CDR2 SMNVEV, per germline (reference sequence). This CDR3 has 13 residues. The trim removed 5 bases at V and 9 bases at J, leaving 4 bases unmatched. CDR3 DNA: TGTGCCAGCAGTCCGACAGGGATTTCACCCCTCCACTTT. Its protein product is CASSPTGISPLHF.

A note on this clone: Other nucleotide sequences in the sample specify the same CDR3. The gene calls are TRBV5-1 and TRBJ1-1, with D maybe TRBD1 (6 bases). V was shortened by 3 bases and J by 1 base, with 10 bases between the two germline ends. There are 14 residues in the CDR3. CDR1 and CDR2 (germline): SGHRS, YFSETQ. The CDR3 sequence: CASSSQGGNTEAFF. CDR3 sequence (DNA): TGCGCCAGCAGCTCACAGGGAGGGAACACTGAAGCTTTCTTT. Looking up the rest from reference TRBV5-1 and TRBJ1-1 gives the full variable domain: KAGVTQTPRYLIKTRGQQVTLSCSPISGHRSVSWYQQTPGQGLQFLFEYFSETQRNKGNFPGRFSGRQFSNSRSEMNVSTLELGDSALYLCASSSQGGNTEAFFGQGTRLTVV.

This chain's CDR3 is CASSEGRDQETQYF. The CDR3 DNA reads as TGCGCCAGCAGTGAAGGCAGGGATCAAGAGACCCAGTACTTC. The chain is built from TRBV10-2 and TRBJ2-5; the D gene is possibly TRBD1 (5 bases). Between the trimmed V and J ends, which lost 3 bases and 2 bases, there was a span of 10 bases. Germline V gene lookup returns CDR1 WSHSY and CDR2 SAAADI. This CDR3 has 14 amino acids.

This clone was found a few times. In the same sample, other DNA sequences code for this CDR3. This CDR3 is CASSYSTGNTEAFF. CDR3 coding DNA: TGTGCCAGCAGTTACTCCACGGGGAACACTGAAGCTTTCTTT. The J gene is TRBJ1-1, the V gene TRBV6-5; D is uncertain. In germline, CDR1 is MNHEY, CDR2 SVGAGI. CDR3 length equals 14 residues. The V and J ends lost 0 bases and 1 base respectively, with 6 bases between them.

V usage is TRBV5-8 and J usage is TRBJ1-5; D unresolved. Trimming pared 5 bases from V and 4 bases from J, leaving 10 bases between. This CDR3 is 13 amino acids long. Germline V gene sequence: CDR1 SGHTS, CDR2 YDEGEE. CDR3 nucleotide sequence: TGTGCCAGCAGTCCCAATAGGAATCAGCCCCAGCATTTT. This sequence encodes CASSPNRNQPQHF.

The chain couples TRBV11-2 to TRBJ2-1; TRBD1 aligns across 7 bases. V was pared by 5 bases and J by 5 bases, with 12 bases of the junction left unmatched. The CDR3 length is 16 residues. In germline, CDR1 is SGHAT, CDR2 FQNNGV. The CDR3 loop reads CASSQLRTGPDNEQFF. The DNA for the CDR3 is TGTGCCAGCAGCCAGCTCAGGACAGGTCCTGACAATGAGCAGTTCTTC.

This chain links TRBV25-1 with TRBJ2-7; 8 bases fit TRBD2. With V trimmed by 3 bases and J by 0 bases, 4 bases remained unmatched. Per the germline V gene, CDR1 is MGHDK and CDR2 is SYGVNS. This CDR3 comprises 15 residues. CDR3: CASSDPGTSSYEQYF. CDR3 nucleotide sequence: TGTGCCAGCAGTGACCCCGGGACTAGCTCCTACGAGCAGTACTTC.

The V gene is TRBV11-2, the J gene TRBJ1-1, with unresolved D. Germline V gives CDR1 SGHAT, CDR2 FQNNGV. Trimming left V 2 bases short and J 4 bases short, with 14 bases between. There are 15 residues in the CDR3. The CDR3 region is CASSLSAAGSTEAFF. The CDR3 DNA reads as TGTGCCAGCAGCTTATCGGCGGCGGGGAGCACTGAAGCTTTCTTT.

In its sample, this clone was seen a few times. The chain combines TRBV24-1 with TRBJ2-6; 9 nucleotides agree with TRBD1. Germline V CDR1 and CDR2: KGHDR, SFDVKD. The V and J ends lost 4 bases and 2 bases, in that order; junction bases with no gene match: 5. The CDR3 contains 17 residues. The CDR3 sequence: CATSDPGTGTGANVLTF. The DNA for the CDR3 is TGTGCCACCAGTGACCCCGGGACAGGGACTGGGGCCAACGTCCTGACTTTC.

This chain uses TRBV10-1 with TRBJ1-4; D is undetermined. CDR3 size: 18 residues. Trimming took 3 bases from V and 0 from J, leaving 17 bases between them. The germline CDR1 and CDR2 sequences are WNHNN and SYGVQD (reference sequence). This CDR3 reads CASSERLRVIPTNEKLFF. The CDR3 region has the DNA TGCGCCAGCAGTGAAAGGTTAAGGGTCATTCCAACTAATGAAAAACTGTTTTTT.

This chain links TRBV28 with TRBJ2-7, with a weak D call TRBD2 (5 bases). CDR1 and CDR2 from the germline V gene are MDHEN and SYDVKM. Trimming took 5 bases from V and 5 from J, leaving 16 bases between them. The CDR3 loop spans 14 amino acids. Here the CDR3 DNA reads TGTGCCAGCAGTACGACGAAAGACTATAACGAGCAGTACTTC. Residues: CASSTTKDYNEQYF.

The J gene is TRBJ2-7, the V gene TRBV6-5; D is possibly TRBD1 (6 bases). V lost 4 bases to trimming and J lost 3 bases, with 7 bases between them. Per the germline V gene, CDR1 is MNHEY and CDR2 is SVGAGI. This CDR3 is built from 12 residues. Written as DNA, the CDR3 is TGTGCCAGCAGTTTACAGGGCTACGAGCAGTACTTC. Its translation: CASSLQGYEQYF.

The chain uses TRBV7-8 and TRBJ2-3, with TRBD2 identical over 8 bases. Per the germline V gene, CDR1 is SGHVS and CDR2 is FQNEAQ. V lost 1 base and J lost 2; bases outside the gene matches: 8. This CDR3 is 17 amino acids long. CDR3 nucleotides: TGTGCCAGCAGCTTAGTCTTCGGTAGCGGGACCACAGATACGCAGTATTTT. As protein: CASSLVFGSGTTDTQYF.

J is TRBJ2-1 and V is TRBV3-1 (or the pseudogene TRBV3-2); 12 bases map to TRBD2. The CDR3 contains 16 residues. V was clipped by 1 base and J by 5 bases; unmatched bases: 3. Per the germline V gene, CDR1 is LGHDT and CDR2 is YNNKEL (reference sequence). The CDR3 coding sequence is TGTGCCAGCAGCCAAGGGTGGACTAGCGGGAACAATGAGCAGTTCTTC. Translating it yields CASSQGWTSGNNEQFF.

CDR3 DNA sequence: TGTGCCAGCAGCTTAGGGCTACTCCAGGGGGGAACTGGAAACACCATATATTTT. It encodes CASSLGLLQGGTGNTIYF. The V gene is TRBV7-2, the J gene TRBJ1-3; 7 bases agree with TRBD1. Unmatched junction bases numbered 11, after V lost 1 base and J lost 2 bases. This CDR3 is 18 amino acids long. The germline gives CDR1 SGHTA, CDR2 FQGNSA.

This rearrangement joins TRBV25-1 to TRBJ1-2, with 7 nucleotides matching TRBD1. The V gene's germline CDR1 is MGHDK and CDR2 SYGVNS. The CDR3 loop spans 14 amino acids. The ends lost 5 bases at V and 6 bases at J; junction bases unmatched: 9. This CDR3 reads CASSTRQGQNGYTF. The CDR3 DNA reads TGTGCCAGCAGTACTCGACAGGGCCAGAATGGCTACACCTTC.

This chain joins TRBV6-6 and TRBJ2-1, with 10 bases lining up with TRBD2. V gave up 5 bases and J gave up 4 bases; unmatched junction bases: 14. CDR1 is MNHNY and CDR2 is SVGAGI in the germline V gene (reference sequence). CDR3 size: 18 residues. CDR3 region: CASSRSLAGVSVYNEQFF. The CDR3 DNA sequence: TGTGCCAGCAGTCGGAGCCTAGCGGGAGTTTCTGTGTACAATGAGCAGTTCTTC.

To note about this clone: At the DNA level, this CDR3 is encoded by other sequences in the same sample as well. CDR3 loop: CASSPGLAGVNEQFF. CDR3 coding DNA: TGTGCCAGCAGCCCGGGACTAGCGGGTGTAAATGAGCAGTTCTTC. This sequence joins TRBV7-3 and TRBJ2-1, with TRBD2 identical over 12 bases. The junction had 6 bases not matched to a gene; V was cut back by 5 bases and J by 7 bases. The CDR3 has 15 amino acids. From germline, CDR1 is SGHTA and CDR2 FQGTGA.

The V and J genes are TRBV12-3 or TRBV12-4 and TRBJ1-3; TRBD1 is a possible D gene (5 bases). The CDR3 is 12 residues long. The V gene lost 7 bases and the J gene lost 3 bases, with 7 bases spanning the gap. CDR3 nucleotide sequence: TGTGCCAGCATGGGGGTTGGAAACACCATATATTTT. This gives the protein CASMGVGNTIYF.